These T cell receptor beta chains were read from a single sample in a study of T-cell memory formation after mild COVID-19. TCRdb re-analysed the 5' RACE reads in MiXCR, keeping a single row per CDR3 protein. The sample yields 400,000 to 550,000 distinct CDR3 sequences, nearly 25% seen once. The sample taken for sequencing was PBMCs or a T cell subset sorted from them (not recorded which). These receptors were collected from an adult woman who had mild COVID-19 (a few samples of this study predate the infection). Cell type and time point are not known. Each CDR3 is given with its conserved first and last residue. Fields, in order: V gene, clone size, J gene, D gene, CDR3 DNA, CDR3 protein. The D gene is left open where the match is weak. Size is omitted from some rows. Given values are once, few, many or a class for expanded clones.

>TRBV12-3/TRBV12-4|few|TRBJ2-1|TRBD1
TGTGCCAGCAGTGACAGGGACCCGTACAATGAGCAGTTCTTC
CASSDRDPYNEQFF
>TRBV12-3/TRBV12-4|few|TRBJ1-1|NA
TGTGCCAGCAGTAGTGGGGGACCTGAAGCTTTCTTT
CASSSGGPEAFF
>TRBV5-6|NA|TRBJ1-6|NA
TGTGCCAGCAGCCAACCTTGGGACTCCTATAATTCACCCATCCACTTT
CASSQPWDSYNSPIHF
>TRBV27|NA|TRBJ1-1|NA
TGTGCCAGCAGCCAAGACTCGGACAGTCACACTGAAGCTTTCTTT
CASSQDSDSHTEAFF
>TRBV5-1|NA|TRBJ1-2|NA
TGCGCCAGCCAAGGTTTGATGCAGTCTGGCTACACCTTC
CASQGLMQSGYTF
>TRBV9|NA|TRBJ2-1|TRBD1
TGTGCCAGCAGCGTAGAATGGATCGGCAGGGGGTCGGGTGAGCAGTTCTTC
CASSVEWIGRGSGEQFF
>TRBV7-3|NA|TRBJ2-3|TRBD2
TGTGCCAGCAGCTCCATGGGACTAGCGTCTAGCACAGATACGCAGTATTTT
CASSSMGLASSTDTQYF
>TRBV9|NA|TRBJ2-3|TRBD1
TGTGCCAGCAGCGTAGGGGACAGGGGGACAGATACGCAGTATTTT
CASSVGDRGTDTQYF
>TRBV19|few|TRBJ1-2|TRBD1
TGTGCCAGTAGTGGCTCGGGACAGATCCCCTATGGCTACACCTTC
CASSGSGQIPYGYTF
>TRBV5-4|NA|TRBJ2-5|TRBD1
TGTGCCAGCAGCTCCTTCACCGGGACAGGGGTCCAAGAGACCCAGTACTTC
CASSSFTGTGVQETQYF
>TRBV7-8|many|TRBJ2-4|NA
TGTGCCAGCAGCTCCGAACTGGGCCCTTCGGGTGGCATTCAGTACTTC
CASSSELGPSGGIQYF
>TRBV20-1|NA|TRBJ2-1|NA
TGCAGTGCTAGTCTAGGGATGGGGTACAATGAGCAGTTCTTC
CSASLGMGYNEQFF
>TRBV12-5|few|TRBJ2-1|NA
TGTGCTAGTGGTTCAGACCTAGGAGGGCCCAATGAGCAGTTCTTC
CASGSDLGGPNEQFF
>TRBV4-2|NA|TRBJ2-2|TRBD2
TGTGCCAGCAGCCAAGTGCTGGGACTAGGGGTGGCCGGGGAGCTGTTTTTT
CASSQVLGLGVAGELFF
>TRBV7-6|few|TRBJ2-2|TRBD2
TGTGCCAGCAGCTTAAGGCCTAGCGGCACCGGGGAGCTGTTTTTT
CASSLRPSGTGELFF
>TRBV5-1|NA|TRBJ2-7|TRBD2
TGCGCCAGCAGCTTGGTGAGGACTAGCGGGGTTGCCTACGAGCAGTACTTC
CASSLVRTSGVAYEQYF
>TRBV6-1|NA|TRBJ2-7|TRBD1
TGTGCCAGCAGGGGGAACAGGGGAACCTACGAGCAGTACTTC
CASRGNRGTYEQYF
>TRBV20-1|few|TRBJ2-1|NA
TGCAGTGCTAGAAAAAGTGGGGGGATCTCCTACAATGAGCAGTTCTTC
CSARKSGGISYNEQFF
>TRBV12-3/TRBV12-4|NA|TRBJ2-7|NA
TGTGCCAGCAAGTCCGGACAAACCTACGAGCAGTACTTC
CASKSGQTYEQYF
>TRBV18|few|TRBJ1-4|TRBD1
TGTGCCAGCTCCCGACAGGGCCCTAGCCACAATGAAAAACTGTTTTTT
CASSRQGPSHNEKLFF
>TRBV27|once|TRBJ1-2|NA
TGTGCCAGCAGTTTATTGGGCGGTTCTAACTATGGCTACACCTTC
CASSLLGGSNYGYTF
>TRBV9|NA|TRBJ2-7|TRBD1
TGTGCCAGCAGCGTAGCAGGACAGGAGGCACAGCAGTACTTC
CASSVAGQEAQQYF
>TRBV4-1|NA|TRBJ2-2|NA
TGCGCCAGCAGCCAACTGGCCCGGCGACGCACCGGGGAGCTGTTTTTT
CASSQLARRRTGELFF
>TRBV7-9|many|TRBJ2-2|NA
TGTGCCAGCAGCCCGTTCGACGGGAAGCAAACCGGGGAGCTGTTTTTT
CASSPFDGKQTGELFF
>TRBV11-2|few|TRBJ2-7|NA
TGTGCCAGCAGCTTAGCCCGACAGTTCTACGAGCAGTACTTC
CASSLARQFYEQYF
>TRBV12-3/TRBV12-4|few|TRBJ1-2|TRBD1
TGTGCCAGCAGACAGACAGGGTCGGGGGGCTACACCTTC
CASRQTGSGGYTF
>TRBV7-9|NA|TRBJ1-5|NA
TGTGCCAGCAGCTTAGGACTGACAACGCCTAATCAGCCCCAGCATTTT
CASSLGLTTPNQPQHF
>TRBV5-1|few|TRBJ1-2|TRBD1
TGCGCCAGCAGCGCGATGGGACAGCAAACCCCCCATGGCTACACCTTC
CASSAMGQQTPHGYTF
>TRBV4-1|NA|TRBJ2-7|NA
TGCGCCAGCAGCCAATTGCGGTTGTACGAGCAGTACTTC
CASSQLRLYEQYF
>TRBV6-5|few|TRBJ1-2|TRBD1
TGTGCCAGCAGCCAAGGCTCACAGGGGAATAGAGACTATGGCTACACCTTC
CASSQGSQGNRDYGYTF
>TRBV29-1|few|TRBJ2-7|TRBD1
TGCAGCACTAGACAGGGCTCCACCTACGAGCAGTACTTC
CSTRQGSTYEQYF
>TRBV5-1|NA|TRBJ2-1|NA
TGCGCCAGCAGCTCCGATCCTAGTTTTGGTAATGAGCAGTTCTTC
CASSSDPSFGNEQFF
>TRBV20-1|few|TRBJ1-5|NA
TGCAGTGCACCTACACGGTCGGGGGGCAATCAGCCCCAGCATTTT
CSAPTRSGGNQPQHF
>TRBV4-3|NA|TRBJ1-2|TRBD1
TGCGCCAGCAGCCAAGGGAACAGGGGGAACTATGGCTACACCTTC
CASSQGNRGNYGYTF
>TRBV6-1|few|TRBJ2-1|NA
TGTGCCAGCAGTGGACTGAGCGGCACTTTGCAGTTCTTC
CASSGLSGTLQFF
>TRBV12-3/TRBV12-4|few|TRBJ2-3|NA
TGTGCCAGCAGCCCGGTAAGGGTAGCTAGCACAGATACGCAGTATTTT
CASSPVRVASTDTQYF
>TRBV7-7|NA|TRBJ2-2|NA
TGTGCCAGCAGTCCGACGCCGTCGAACACCGGGGAGCTGTTTTTT
CASSPTPSNTGELFF